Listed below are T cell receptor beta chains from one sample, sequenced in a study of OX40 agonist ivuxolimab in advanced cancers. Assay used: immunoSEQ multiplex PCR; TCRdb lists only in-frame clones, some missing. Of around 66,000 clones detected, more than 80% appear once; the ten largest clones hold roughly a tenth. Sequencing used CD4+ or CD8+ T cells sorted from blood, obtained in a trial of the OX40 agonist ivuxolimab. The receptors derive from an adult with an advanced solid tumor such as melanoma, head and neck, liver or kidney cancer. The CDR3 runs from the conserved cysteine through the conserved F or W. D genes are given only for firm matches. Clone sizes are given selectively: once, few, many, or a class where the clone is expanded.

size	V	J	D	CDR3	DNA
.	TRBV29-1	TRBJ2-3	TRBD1	CSVRQGASGPDTQYF	TGCAGCGTAAGACAGGGGGCGTCCGGTCCAGATACGCAGTATTTT
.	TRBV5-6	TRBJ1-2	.	CASSLNTNPVYGYTF	TGTGCCAGCAGCTTGAACACAAACCCGGTCTATGGCTACACCTTC
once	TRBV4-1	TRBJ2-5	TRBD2	CASSQDDEREGRETQYF	TGCGCCAGCAGCCAAGATGACGAGCGGGAGGGTCGCGAGACCCAGTACTTC
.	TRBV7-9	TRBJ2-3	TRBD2	CASSFIAGAVDTQYF	TGTGCCAGCAGCTTCATAGCGGGAGCGGTAGATACGCAGTATTTT
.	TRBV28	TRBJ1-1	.	CASSEGSRTEAFF	TGTGCCAGCAGTGAGGGGTCCCGCACTGAAGCTTTCTTT
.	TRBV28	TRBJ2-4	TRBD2	CASSLGGAKNIQYF	TGTGCCAGCAGTTTGGGAGGGGCGAAAAACATTCAGTACTTC
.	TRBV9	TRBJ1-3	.	CASSVATGGPGSGNTIYF	TGTGCCAGCAGCGTAGCGACGGGGGGCCCTGGATCTGGAAACACCATATATTTT
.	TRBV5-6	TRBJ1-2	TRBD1	CASSLIYRTGDNGYTF	TGTGCCAGCAGCCTCATTTACCGGACAGGGGACAATGGCTACACCTTC
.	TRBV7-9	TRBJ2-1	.	CASSLSTPRGTNEQFF	TGTGCCAGCAGCTTATCTACCCCCCGGGGTACGAATGAGCAGTTCTTC
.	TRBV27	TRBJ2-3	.	CASSVRPVPSTDTQYF	TGTGCCAGCAGTGTCCGTCCGGTACCCAGCACAGATACGCAGTATTTT
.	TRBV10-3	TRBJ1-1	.	CAIRDTGSGTEAFF	TGTGCCATCAGGGACACGGGTTCTGGCACTGAAGCTTTCTTT
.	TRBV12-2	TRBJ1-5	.	CASRLWWESDPQGDQPQHF	TGTGCAAGTCGCCTCTGGTGGGAGTCCGATCCCCAGGGCGATCAGCCCCAGCATTTT
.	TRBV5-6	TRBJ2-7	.	CASSLTDRSYEQYF	TGTGCCAGCAGCTTAACGGACAGATCCTACGAGCAGTACTTC
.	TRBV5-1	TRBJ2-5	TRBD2	CASSWEGFQETQYF	TGCGCCAGCAGCTGGGAGGGATTTCAAGAGACCCAGTACTTC
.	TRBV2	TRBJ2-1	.	CASRQTRGLYNEQFF	TGTGCCAGCAGGCAGACTAGGGGCCTATACAATGAGCAGTTCTTC
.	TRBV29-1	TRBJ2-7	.	CSVTTGTYEQYF	TGCAGCGTCACGACAGGTACCTACGAGCAGTACTTC
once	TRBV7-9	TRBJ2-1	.	CASSLGPTGRDEQFF	TGTGCCAGCAGCTTAGGGCCCACAGGTAGGGATGAGCAGTTCTTC
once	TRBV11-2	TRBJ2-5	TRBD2	CASSFLAGGPGETQYF	TGTGCCAGCAGCTTTCTAGCGGGGGGGCCAGGGGAGACCCAGTACTTC
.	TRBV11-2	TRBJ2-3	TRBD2	CASSLNLAGNTQYF	TGTGCCAGCAGCCTAAATTTAGCGGGAAATACGCAGTATTTT
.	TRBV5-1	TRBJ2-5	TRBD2	CASSPMTSGETQYF	TGCGCCAGCAGCCCGATGACTAGCGGAGAGACCCAGTACTTC
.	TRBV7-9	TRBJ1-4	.	CASSLDRVEKLFF	TGTGCCAGCAGCTTAGACCGAGTTGAAAAACTGTTTTTT
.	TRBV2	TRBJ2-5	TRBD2	CASKYLRGAEETQYF	TGTGCCAGCAAGTACCTGCGGGGGGCGGAAGAGACCCAGTACTTC
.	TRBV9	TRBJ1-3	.	CASSPAGRGSGNTIYF	TGTGCCAGCAGCCCGGCAGGCAGAGGCTCTGGAAACACCATATATTTT
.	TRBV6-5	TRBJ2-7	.	CASSALYEQYF	TGTGCCAGCAGTGCCCTTTACGAGCAGTACTTC
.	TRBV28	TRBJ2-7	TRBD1	CASSLIRTGIYEQYF	TGTGCCAGCAGTTTAATCCGGACAGGGATCTACGAGCAGTACTTC
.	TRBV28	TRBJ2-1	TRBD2	CASRTGGGLGEQFF	TGTGCCAGCAGGACGGGGGGTGGGCTGGGTGAGCAGTTCTTC
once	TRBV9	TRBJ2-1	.	CASSVGTGHEQFF	TGTGCCAGCAGCGTAGGCACAGGGCATGAGCAGTTCTTC
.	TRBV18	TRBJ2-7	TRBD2	CASSPQGLADYEQYF	TGTGCCAGCTCACCACAGGGACTAGCGGACTACGAGCAGTACTTC
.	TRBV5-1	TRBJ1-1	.	CASSLPGTSREAFF	TGCGCCAGCAGCTTGCCGGGGACCTCGAGGGAAGCTTTCTTT
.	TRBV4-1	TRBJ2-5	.	CASSQELWAASQETQYF	TGCGCCAGCAGCCAAGAACTGTGGGCAGCTTCCCAAGAGACCCAGTACTTC
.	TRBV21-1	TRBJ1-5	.	CASSKKAGGRSNQPQHF	TGTGCCAGCAGCAAAAAGGCAGGGGGCCGGAGCAATCAGCCCCAGCATTTT
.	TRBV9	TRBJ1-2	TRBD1	CASSRDRDDGYTF	TGTGCCAGCAGCAGGGACAGGGACGATGGCTACACCTTC
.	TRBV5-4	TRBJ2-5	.	CASSLVRSETQYF	TGTGCCAGCAGCTTGGTCAGGTCCGAGACCCAGTACTTC
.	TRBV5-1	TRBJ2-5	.	CASSLVEGGGWYQETQYF	TGCGCCAGCAGCTTGGTTGAAGGAGGCGGTTGGTACCAAGAGACCCAGTACTTC
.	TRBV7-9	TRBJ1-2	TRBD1	CASSLAGRGHGYTF	TGTGCCAGCAGCTTAGCCGGCAGGGGGCATGGCTACACCTTC
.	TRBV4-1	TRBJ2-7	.	CASSLSPSSYEQYF	TGCGCCAGCAGCCTAAGTCCGTCCTCCTACGAGCAGTACTTC
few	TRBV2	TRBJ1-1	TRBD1	CASGGQPNTEAFF	TGTGCCAGCGGGGGACAGCCGAACACTGAAGCTTTCTTT
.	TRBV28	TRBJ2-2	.	CASSFSIGELFF	TGTGCCAGCAGTTTTTCGATCGGGGAGCTGTTTTTT
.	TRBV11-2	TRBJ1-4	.	CASSLSRGPGVTNEKLFF	TGTGCCAGCAGCTTAAGTCGCGGGCCCGGTGTAACTAATGAAAAACTGTTTTTT
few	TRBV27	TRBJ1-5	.	CASSFRQPQSPQHF	TGTGCCAGCAGTTTTCGACAGCCTCAATCTCCCCAGCATTTT